Listed here is a single TCR beta chain. This clonotype occurred many times. It lacks a known antigen. Per-base qualities were not stored, and no clone one base away is much larger. Ophthalmopathy patients were characterized by moderately to severely active disease, a Clinical Activity Score of at least 3, a NOSPECS grade of at least 4, and a disease duration under 3 months. Patients were excluded if they had other autoimmune diseases, uncontrolled infections, pregnancy or lactation. Diagnosis relied on clinical symptoms, serum thyroxine, TRAb, thyroid ultrasound and orbital computed tomography. PBMCs were isolated from about 9 ml of fresh peripheral blood by Ficoll-Paque density gradient centrifugation. Total RNA was extracted using Trizol reagent, and RNA quality was checked on an Agilent 2100 Bioanalyzer. The sample comes from a study of Graves' ophthalmopathy and Graves' hyperthyroidism (dated 2018 in TCRdb). At the level of the whole study: Peripheral blood was collected at initial diagnosis, before any treatment. To tell Graves' ophthalmopathy apart from Graves' hyperthyroidism, and to predict which patients would progress to ophthalmopathy, the study relied on TCR beta repertoire signatures. In total, 120 to 150 blood samples were TCR-sequenced: some 43 ophthalmopathy, over 70 hyperthyroidism and some 17 hyperthyroidism-to-ophthalmopathy patients. To explore V-J signatures that separate ophthalmopathy from hyperthyroidism, a discovery set of about a hundred patients was enrolled, consisting of under 50 with ophthalmopathy and approximately 60 with stable hyperthyroidism. For independent validation, a separate cohort was made up of 18 hyperthyroidism patients plus 17 patients who later progressed from hyperthyroidism to ophthalmopathy. T-cell repertoires of thyroid tissue and blood were compared in several hyperthyroidism patients. Following sampling, methimazole starting at 30 mg daily was administered to hyperthyroidism patients, and high-dose intravenous methylprednisolone was administered to ophthalmopathy patients. The roughly 91 discovery patients were randomly divided into training and test sets at a 7:3 ratio. Overall study outcomes, separate from this receptor: No statistical method was used to predetermine the sample size, and group allocation was not hidden from the investigators. In validation, the model predicted ophthalmopathy progression with about 71% sensitivity and around 72% specificity; some 13 predicted patients were CT-confirmed with GO in a median of 6.5 months. Ophthalmopathy was separated from stable hyperthyroidism by the 13-signature model with about 89% sensitivity and around 81% specificity in cross-validation and with 80%/75% in the test set. Most expanded thyroid clonotypes with a frequency above 0.001 also appeared in blood, which suggests that blood repertoires may reflect the immune response in the thyroid.

For repertoire sequencing, TCR beta CDR3 regions were amplified from RNA transcripts. A first-round RT-PCR used HTBI primers with the Qiagen OneStep RT-PCR kit, followed by a second-round multiplex PCR, size selection and purification. Libraries were sequenced paired-end with 100 bp reads on an Illumina HiSeq2000. The paper's data handling went like this. SOAPnuke was used for read processing, and reads with adapters, uncalled bases, a mean Phred below 15, or no exact constant-primer or identifier match were discarded. High-quality paired reads were merged with COPE v1.2.5. Each unique nucleotide sequence was defined as a clonotype, and clonotypes were aligned to IMGT TRB V, D and J references with MiTCR v1.1. The analysis was limited to V-J combinations with a frequency above 0.0001, which together covered 98% to 99.2% of repertoires. A TCR clonal expansion and chaos score per V-J combination was defined as the ratio of F50 clonal expansion to chaos observed in the TCRdist matrix. Welch's t-statistics and random forest were used to narrow the features down to around 12 V-J combinations, which were then fed into a naive Bayes classifier. The similarity between thyroid and blood repertoires was quantified using the Morisita-Horn index. The public reads were reanalyzed by TCRdb: fastp trimming at Q25, MiXCR alignment, in-frame beta chains only. CDR3 protein sequences are deduplicated, and each keeps its most common genes and DNA. TCRdb assigned the V and J calls; the authors' analysis was not used. Recorded for this sample are approximately 150,000 distinct CDR3 sequences; roughly two fifths of them occurred a single time. Of the sample, roughly 8.9% is held by the ten largest clones.

Material: peripheral blood. The receptor was isolated from a man aged 30-40 years with Graves' ophthalmopathy. Donor details come from another sample of the same person, matched by shared clones.

DNA sequence: TGTGCCAGCAGTTTACCCCCTTGGGACAGTTACGAGCAGTACTTC. It encodes CASSLPPWDSYEQYF. This sequence uses TRBV28 and TRBJ2-7, with 7 bases matching TRBD1. Reading the germline V gene gives CDR1 MDHEN and CDR2 SYDVKM. From the cysteine through the phenylalanine, the CDR3 covers 15 amino acids. Only the CDR3 portion is preserved as DNA: 45 bases, with reading frame beginning at the first base. Compared with germline, V lacks 2 bases and J lacks 4 bases; bases without a gene match: 8.